The next 14 T cell receptor beta chains were all read from a single sample in a study of identical twins. MiXCR, applied by TCRdb to the 5' RACE reads, yields one record per CDR3 protein. This table has under 900,000 distinct CDR3 sequences, around 12% appearing once. The same sample was also studied in work on yellow fever vaccine responses in identical twins.

Sequences were obtained from PBMCs. The receptors shown here come from a young woman in good health.

This clonotype came up a few times. CDR3 nucleotide sequence: TGTGCCAGCAGTTTAGGACAGGCCGTACAAGAGACCCAGTACTTC. The encoded protein is CASSLGQAVQETQYF. V is TRBV28 and J is TRBJ2-5; 7 nucleotides align to TRBD1. This CDR3 has 15 amino acids. Germline-derived CDR1 and CDR2 are MDHEN and SYDVKM. V was pared by 2 bases and J by 2 bases, with 5 bases of the junction left unmatched.

The chain uses TRBV4-1 and TRBJ2-3; 7 bases line up with TRBD2. Looked up from germline, CDR1 is MGHRA and CDR2 is YSYEKL. V lost 0 bases and J lost 0; bases outside the gene matches: 6. The CDR3 consists of 17 residues. The CDR3 sequence: CASSQELRRGSTDTQYF. CDR3 coding DNA: TGCGCCAGCAGCCAAGAGCTTAGGCGGGGGAGCACAGATACGCAGTATTTT.

The J gene is TRBJ1-6, the V gene TRBV18; D is undetermined. This CDR3 has 15 residues. CDR1 KGHSH and CDR2 LQKENI come from the germline V gene. Trimming took off 3 bases at V and 3 bases at J, with 9 bases between the two ends. CDR3 bases: TGTGCCAGCTCACCCAACAGAAACTATAATTCACCCCTCCACTTT. Its translation: CASSPNRNYNSPLHF.

This clonotype occurred a few times. The genes are TRBV29-1 and TRBJ2-7; D not resolved. Looked up from germline, CDR1 is SQVTM and CDR2 is ANQGSEA. Trimming stripped 0 bases from V and 0 bases from J, with 6 bases between. This CDR3 region has 13 residues. The CDR3, as DNA: TGCAGCGTTGAAGATCCGGACTCCTACGAGCAGTACTTC. Protein: CSVEDPDSYEQYF.

V usage is TRBV28 and J usage is TRBJ1-6; 7 positions match TRBD1. The V gene end was trimmed by 1 base and the J gene end by 4 bases; junction bases not matched to a gene: 4. The CDR3 is made up of 16 amino acids. CDR1 is MDHEN and CDR2 is SYDVKM in the germline V gene. CDR3 DNA sequence: TGTGCCAGCAGTTTATACCGGGGACAGTATAATTCACCCCTCCACTTT. Translation: CASSLYRGQYNSPLHF.

This clonotype was seen more than once but under ten times. The chain couples TRBV6-1 to TRBJ2-1; D gene ambiguous. Deletions cut 4 bases from V and 0 bases from J, with 16 bases between. CDR1 is MNHNS, CDR2 SASEGT, per germline. The CDR3 is 17 amino acids. The CDR3 reads CASSGVAVSSSYNEQFF. The CDR3 bases are TGTGCCAGCAGTGGGGTGGCAGTCTCGAGCTCCTACAATGAGCAGTTCTTC.

V usage is TRBV29-1 and J usage is TRBJ2-7; no clear D gene. Trimming took off 1 base at V and 0 bases at J, with 16 bases between the two ends. The CDR3 runs to 16 residues. Looked up from germline, CDR1 is SQVTM and CDR2 is ANQGSEA. The CDR3 region is CSVEAAPGKSSYEQYF. The CDR3 DNA reads as TGCAGCGTTGAAGCCGCCCCTGGGAAGAGCTCCTACGAGCAGTACTTC.

This clonotype was seen a few times. The V and J genes are TRBV11-2 and TRBJ1-5; perhaps TRBD1 as D (6 bases). V was trimmed by 5 bases and J by 4 bases, leaving 15 bases between them. The germline CDR1 and CDR2 sequences are SGHAT and FQNNGV. This CDR3 comprises 15 residues. CDR3 nucleotide sequence: TGTGCCAGCAGCCCTACAGGGCACCTAAATCAGCCCCAGCATTTT. This gives the protein CASSPTGHLNQPQHF.

Concerning this clonotype: It may be a read error: a sequence one base away is much more abundant. The missing conserved phenylalanine or tryptophan at the end of this CDR3 makes a read error likely. The chain combines TRBV4-1 with TRBJ1-2; D not certain. The CDR3 is 14 amino acids. The V gene lost 0 bases and the J gene lost 1 base, with 6 bases spanning the gap. From germline, CDR1 is MGHRA and CDR2 YSYEKL. This chain's CDR3 is CASSQEKNNYGYTS. For the CDR3, the DNA is TGCGCCAGCAGCCAAGAAAAGAATAACTATGGCTACACCTCC.

This chain links TRBV6-1 with TRBJ1-2, with 9 bases lining up with TRBD1. From germline, CDR1 is MNHNS and CDR2 SASEGT. The CDR3 has 14 residues. Trimming at V came to 6 bases and at J to 6 bases, leaving 8 bases not matched to a gene. CDR3 loop: CASRTRDRDNGYTF. CDR3 DNA sequence: TGTGCCAGCAGGACGCGGGACAGGGATAATGGCTACACCTTC.

The chain links TRBV5-1 to TRBJ2-1; weak D call: TRBD2 (5 bases). CDR3 size: 14 residues. The V end lost 4 bases, the J end lost 7 bases, and 15 bases lay between the germline ends. The germline CDR1 and CDR2 sequences are SGHRS and YFSETQ. As DNA, the CDR3 is TGCGCCAGCAGCCCTCTAATGGGCGGGAATGAGCAGTTCTTC. It translates to CASSPLMGGNEQFF.

The chain links TRBV7-9 to TRBJ2-1, with TRBD2 matching 7 bases. Germline CDR1 and CDR2: SEHNR and FQNEAQ (reference sequence). J gave up 4 bases and V 10 bases, and 10 bases lay outside the gene matches. The CDR3 runs 14 residues. CDR3 amino acids: CAITGLADYNEQFF. In DNA form, the CDR3 reads TGTGCCATTACCGGGCTAGCGGATTACAATGAGCAGTTCTTC.

The chain employs TRBV25-1 and TRBJ2-7; 7 bases line up with TRBD2. The germline V gene has CDR1 MGHDK and CDR2 SYGVNS. The length of the CDR3 is 14 residues. V was pared by 1 base and J by 2 bases, with 2 bases of the junction left unmatched. This CDR3 is CASSEWGGTYEQYF. The CDR3 region has the DNA TGTGCCAGCAGTGAATGGGGGGGAACCTACGAGCAGTACTTC.

J is TRBJ2-1 and V is TRBV20-1, with 8 bases fitting TRBD2. CDR1 and CDR2 (germline): DFQATT, SNEGSKA (reference sequence). V lost 0 bases and J lost 4; bases outside the gene matches: 8. This CDR3 is 16 amino acids long. The CDR3: CSARDTRREGYNEQFF. In DNA, the CDR3 is TGCAGTGCTAGAGATACGAGACGGGAGGGGTACAATGAGCAGTTCTTC.